This is a list of T cell receptor beta chains from one sample in a study of vaccination and CD4 T cells after COVID-19. A single record per CDR3 protein comes from TCRdb applying MiXCR to the PCR reads. The table lists roughly 4,200 distinct CDR3 sequences, approximately 26% of them singletons. Antigen specificity for these receptors is unknown. Sequenced sample: CD4+ T cells from blood, cultured in vitro. The receptors stem from a human donor who had recovered from COVID-19. Each CDR3 is given with its conserved first and last residue. The D gene is left open where the match is weak. The size field is filled for only some rows; it gives once, few, many or a size class.

-	TRBJ2-7	-	TRBV14	TGTGCCAGCAGCCCCTCATGGACGGAGCAGTACTTC	CASSPSWTEQYF
-	TRBJ1-1	-	TRBV20-1	TGCAGTGCTCCCTCGCCCTCGGGGTCGGACACTGAAGCTTTCTTT	CSAPSPSGSDTEAFF
-	TRBJ2-1	-	TRBV6-1	TGTGCCAGCCCTGACAGAAATGAGCAGTTCTTC	CASPDRNEQFF
-	TRBJ2-5	TRBD2	TRBV12-3/TRBV12-4	TGTGCCAGCAGTTTCGGTCTAGCGGGGACCCAAGAGACCCAGTACTTC	CASSFGLAGTQETQYF
medium-sized	TRBJ1-5	-	TRBV6-1	TGTGCCAGCAGGTCGAGGGGGGCGCGGGAATACGGCAATCAGCCCCAGCATTTT	CASRSRGAREYGNQPQHF
-	TRBJ2-1	TRBD2	TRBV20-1	TGCAGTGCTATGGGACTAGCCCCATTTCGCTATGAGCAGTTCTTC	CSAMGLAPFRYEQFF
-	TRBJ1-5	-	TRBV5-1	TGCGCCAGCAGAGAAGGGTTGCAGGGCAATCAGCCCCAGCATTTT	CASREGLQGNQPQHF
few	TRBJ1-2	-	TRBV11-2	TGTGCCAGCAGCTTACGCCATGGGGGGCGGGCAGGTTTGGGTGGCTACACCTTC	CASSLRHGGRAGLGGYTF
-	TRBJ1-2	-	TRBV2	TGTGCCAGCAGGGAAGCTCGAAACTATGGCTACACCTTC	CASREARNYGYTF
few	TRBJ1-5	TRBD1	TRBV29-1	TGCAGCGTTACAGGGGGCGGCAATCAGCCCCAGCATTTT	CSVTGGGNQPQHF
-	TRBJ2-1	-	TRBV9	TGTGCCAGCAGCGTAGACGCGGGGTCGGTCGATGAGCAGTTCTTC	CASSVDAGSVDEQFF
-	TRBJ1-1	-	TRBV12-3/TRBV12-4	TGTGCCAGCAGTTCCTCCTCAACGGGGGGCACTGAAGCTTTCTTT	CASSSSSTGGTEAFF
few	TRBJ2-2	TRBD1	TRBV7-3	TGTGCCAGCAGCAGCAGGACAGGGGCGAACACCGGGGAGCTGTTTTTT	CASSSRTGANTGELFF
few	TRBJ1-5	-	TRBV6-4	TGTGCCAGCAGTAGAGAGGTGCGGCAGCCCCAGCATTTT	CASSREVRQPQHF
few	TRBJ1-1	-	TRBV6-1	TGTGCCAGCAGTGAAGGAGGCTATGTAGCTTTCTTT	CASSEGGYVAFF
few	TRBJ2-2	TRBD2	TRBV20-1	TGCAGTGCGCAACATCGGGGGGGCGTCGGCGGGGAGCTGTTTTTT	CSAQHRGGVGGELFF
-	TRBJ1-1	-	TRBV21-1	TGTGCCAGCAGCAAGCTACGGACCAACACTGAAGCTTTCTTT	CASSKLRTNTEAFF
-	TRBJ1-6	-	TRBV10-3	TGTGCCATCAGTGGGACGGAGAATTCACCCCTCCACTTT	CAISGTENSPLHF
-	TRBJ2-4	TRBD2	TRBV7-8	TGTGCCAGCAGCTTAAAGGCGGGGGGCCTGGCCAAAAACATTCAGTACTTC	CASSLKAGGLAKNIQYF
few	TRBJ1-2	-	TRBV20-1	TGCAGTGCTAGAGAAGGGAGGGGGGATGGCTACACCTTC	CSAREGRGDGYTF
-	TRBJ1-1	TRBD1	TRBV15	TGTGCCACCAGCAGACCCAGTCAGGGGGGCACTGAAGCTTTCTTT	CATSRPSQGGTEAFF
-	TRBJ1-2	-	TRBV19	TGTGCCAGTAGTATGCCCAGTACCACACCCTATGGCTACACCTTC	CASSMPSTTPYGYTF
few	TRBJ1-2	-	TRBV6-1	TGTGCCAGTGGGGTTACAGGGAGCTATGGCTACACCTTC	CASGVTGSYGYTF
-	TRBJ1-5	-	TRBV6-1	TGTGCCAGCAACCAGGCTTTCAATCAGCCCCAGCATTTT	CASNQAFNQPQHF
once	TRBJ2-7	TRBD1	TRBV29-1	TGCAGCGTTGGCCTGGGACAGGGAATGGCCTACGAGCAGTACTTC	CSVGLGQGMAYEQYF
-	TRBJ1-2	-	TRBV9	TGTGCCAGCAGCGTAGGTTACCGATATGGCTACACCTTC	CASSVGYRYGYTF
-	TRBJ1-5	-	TRBV20-1	TGCAGTGCTAGAATGGGACCGACGAGTCAGCCCCAGCATTTT	CSARMGPTSQPQHF
-	TRBJ1-1	-	TRBV30	TGTGCCTGGAGTGTTCCACACACCTTGAACACTGAAGCTTTCTTT	CAWSVPHTLNTEAFF
few	TRBJ2-5	TRBD2	TRBV15	TGTGCCACCCGTGGCGGGGGGGAGACCCAGTACTTC	CATRGGGETQYF
-	TRBJ2-3	-	TRBV4-1	TGCGCCAGCAGCCAAGATACAGGCACCTTTGGCACAGATACGCAGTATTTT	CASSQDTGTFGTDTQYF
few	TRBJ1-2	-	TRBV6-1	TGTGCCACCCTACGGGGGGGCACTCATGGCTACACCTTC	CATLRGGTHGYTF
-	TRBJ2-2	-	TRBV27	TGTGCCAGCAGCAAAACCGGGGAGCTGTTTTTT	CASSKTGELFF
-	TRBJ2-7	-	TRBV18	TGTGCCAGCTCACCGTTTCAGCCCTCCTACGAGCAGTACTTC	CASSPFQPSYEQYF
-	TRBJ2-1	TRBD2	TRBV5-4	TGTGCCAGCAGCTTCGGGCGGGGGGGCGTCGATGAGCAGTTCTTC	CASSFGRGGVDEQFF
-	TRBJ2-7	TRBD1	TRBV30	TGTGCCTGGAGTGTAGCAGGGGGTGCCTCCTACGAGCAGTACTTC	CAWSVAGGASYEQYF
-	TRBJ1-5	-	TRBV30	TGTGCCTGGAGTCGGGGGTTCGGTCAGCCCCAGCATTTT	CAWSRGFGQPQHF
-	TRBJ2-3	TRBD1	TRBV5-1	TGCGCCAGCAGCCCCGGAGGTCAGGGGGCTGGAGATACGCAGTATTTT	CASSPGGQGAGDTQYF
large	TRBJ2-5	-	TRBV20-1	TGCAGTGCTAAACAGGGCAGGGGGGGAGAGACCCAGTACTTC	CSAKQGRGGETQYF
-	TRBJ1-1	-	TRBV6-1	TGTGCCAGCAGCAATTTGAACACTGAAACTTTCTTT	CASSNLNTETFF
-	TRBJ1-1	-	TRBV6-1	TGTGCCAGCAGCCGAGGGGTACGCACTGAAGCTTTCTTT	CASSRGVRTEAFF
-	TRBJ2-3	-	TRBV20-1	TGCAGTGCTAGTGCCGGTATGGGCACAGATACGCAGTATTTT	CSASAGMGTDTQYF
medium-sized	TRBJ2-5	-	TRBV6-1	TGTGCCAGCCGAAGAGGGGGAGGGGAGACCCAGTACTTC	CASRRGGGETQYF
-	TRBJ2-7	-	TRBV12-3/TRBV12-4	TGTGCCAGCAGTTGGGGGGCAAAGGACGGCGAGCAGTACTTC	CASSWGAKDGEQYF
few	TRBJ1-6	-	TRBV25-1	TGTGCCAGCAGTGAACAAGGCAGGCCCTCACCCCTCCACTTT	CASSEQGRPSPLHF
once	TRBJ2-7	-	TRBV18	TGTGCCAGCTCACCAGGAAACGCCTACGAGCAGTACTTC	CASSPGNAYEQYF
-	TRBJ1-2	-	TRBV6-4	TGTGCCAGCTTGATGCCGGGCGAGGGCAAGAGCTACACCTTC	CASLMPGEGKSYTF
-	TRBJ2-5	-	TRBV6-1	TGTGCCAGCAGTGAAGGGGGCTTGAGGGAGACCCAGTACTTC	CASSEGGLRETQYF
-	TRBJ2-5	-	TRBV5-4	TGTGCCAGCAGCTTGGATCGCAGCGCAGGGGCCCAGTACTTC	CASSLDRSAGAQYF
few	TRBJ1-2	-	TRBV10-3	TGTGCCATCAGCGGATTAGAGGTTCCCTATGGCTACACCTTC	CAISGLEVPYGYTF
medium-sized	TRBJ1-1	-	TRBV20-1	TGCAGTGCTACTGGACAGTTGAACACTGAAGCTTTCTTT	CSATGQLNTEAFF
few	TRBJ2-5	-	TRBV20-1	TGCAGTGCTAGTTACGCGTTCGTCGACCAAGAGACCCAGTACTTC	CSASYAFVDQETQYF
few	TRBJ1-2	TRBD1	TRBV11-1	TGTGCCAGCAGCTTAGCCGGGACAGGGGGCAACTATGGCTACACCTTC	CASSLAGTGGNYGYTF
-	TRBJ2-3	TRBD2	TRBV20-1	TGCAGTGCTAGCCACCGACTAGCGGGGGTTCTGGATACGCAGTATTTT	CSASHRLAGVLDTQYF
-	TRBJ1-2	-	TRBV6-1	TGTGCCACCCAAAGGTTCATGGGCTATGGCTACACCTTC	CATQRFMGYGYTF
-	TRBJ1-1	TRBD1	TRBV12-3/TRBV12-4	TGTGCCAGCAGTCAATCCGGGACAGGGGGCCCTATGAACACTGAAGCTTTCTTT	CASSQSGTGGPMNTEAFF
hyperexpanded	TRBJ2-5	TRBD1	TRBV5-1	TGCGCCAGCAGCCCATCAGGACAGGGGGAAGAGACCCAGTACTTC	CASSPSGQGEETQYF
medium-sized	TRBJ2-5	TRBD2	TRBV24-1	TGTGCCACCAGTGATTTGCCACTAGCGGAGACCCAGTACTTC	CATSDLPLAETQYF
medium-sized	TRBJ1-6	-	TRBV27	TGTGCCAGCGGTGACAGAGGGAATTCACCCCTCCACTTT	CASGDRGNSPLHF
medium-sized	TRBJ2-1	TRBD2	TRBV12-3/TRBV12-4	TGTGCCAGCAGCTCTAGCGGGGGCGGTGAGCAGTTCTTC	CASSSSGGGEQFF
-	TRBJ1-2	TRBD1	TRBV29-1	TGCAGCGTTGGGACAGGGGCTGTCACTAACTATGGCTACACCTTC	CSVGTGAVTNYGYTF